Listed below are T cell receptor beta chains from one sample, sequenced in a study of brain T cells in children with intractable seizures. Assay: immunoSEQ multiplex PCR; the TCRdb copy retains only in-frame clones and omits some. The sample lists 110,000 or so clones; approximately 94% were seen once. The sequencing used peripheral blood, collected at surgery. The receptor set was obtained from a boy under two years old with hemimegalencephaly and intractable seizures. Both conserved end residues are part of each CDR3. The D gene is left open where the match is weak. Clone size is not always given. Where it is, it says once, few, many or a class for expanded clones.

v_call,d_call,j_call,clone_size,cdr3_nt,cdr3_aa
TRBV27,-,TRBJ1-1,-,TGTGCCAGCAGTCTCAGGGCACCGAACACTGAAGCTTTCTTT,CASSLRAPNTEAFF
TRBV5-5,-,TRBJ2-7,-,TGTGCCAGCAGCTTCAGGGGCGCGTGGACGGCCAATTACGAGCAGTACTTC,CASSFRGAWTANYEQYF
TRBV7-9,TRBD1,TRBJ1-2,-,TGTGCCAGCAGCCCCCTCGACAGGGGGCCCGGTAACTATGGCTACACCTTC,CASSPLDRGPGNYGYTF
TRBV5-1,-,TRBJ1-1,-,TGCGCCAGCAGCGGCTCATATCAGATGAACACTGAAGCTTTCTTT,CASSGSYQMNTEAFF
TRBV7-2,TRBD2,TRBJ2-1,-,TGTGCCAGCAGCTTACGCGGGAGGGTGTATGAGCAGTTCTTC,CASSLRGRVYEQFF
TRBV3-1/TRBV3-2,TRBD2,TRBJ2-1,-,TGTGCCAGCAGCCAGGGACTAGCGGGTACTGAGCAGTTCTTC,CASSQGLAGTEQFF
TRBV28,TRBD1,TRBJ2-6,-,TGTGCCAGTAAGACAGGGGGCGCTGGGGCCAACGTCCTGACTTTC,CASKTGGAGANVLTF
TRBV11-2,-,TRBJ2-3,once,TGTGCCAGCACCACCGCCCCAGATACGCAGTATTTT,CASTTAPDTQYF
TRBV18,TRBD2,TRBJ2-3,-,TGTGCCAGCTCACCCCCCCTAGCGGGAATAGGAGCAGATACGCAGTATTTT,CASSPPLAGIGADTQYF
TRBV7-3,-,TRBJ2-2,once,TGTGCCAGCAGCAGGACACTTTACACCGGGGAGCTGTTTTTT,CASSRTLYTGELFF
TRBV3-1/TRBV3-2,-,TRBJ1-5,-,TGTGCCAGCAGCCCAACCCACAGCGGTTATCAGCCCCAGCATTTT,CASSPTHSGYQPQHF
TRBV9,-,TRBJ2-7,-,TGTGCCAGCAGCGCGGACGAAAGGCCCTACGAGCAGTACTTC,CASSADERPYEQYF
TRBV2,-,TRBJ2-7,-,TGTGCCAGCAGTGAAGTCTACGAGCAGTACTTC,CASSEVYEQYF
TRBV6-5,TRBD2,TRBJ2-7,-,TGTGCCATCCGGAGGGGACTAGCCTCCTACGAGCAGTACTTC,CAIRRGLASYEQYF
TRBV11-2,TRBD2,TRBJ2-1,-,TGTGCCAGCAGCTTAGTTGTAGCGGGAGGGTTGAATGAGCAGTTCTTC,CASSLVVAGGLNEQFF
TRBV7-8,-,TRBJ2-2,-,TGTGCCAGCAGCTTAGGATGGCCAGGATACACCGGGGAGCTGTTTTTT,CASSLGWPGYTGELFF
TRBV27,TRBD2,TRBJ2-7,once,TGTGCCAGCAGTACGGGACTAGCCTACGAGCAGTACTTC,CASSTGLAYEQYF
TRBV10-2,-,TRBJ2-7,-,TGCGCCAGCAGGGTGGAGGTCGACGAGCAGTACTTC,CASRVEVDEQYF
TRBV7-9,-,TRBJ2-7,-,TGTGCCAGCAGCCTGGGGCGCCTAGGCGAGCAGTACTTC,CASSLGRLGEQYF
TRBV6-2/TRBV6-3,-,TRBJ2-1,-,TGTGCCAGCAGTCTGAGGGCCCCCTACAATGAGCAGTTCTTC,CASSLRAPYNEQFF